Listed below are T cell receptor beta chains from one sample, sequenced in a study of T cell repertoires in aging, cancer and after chemotherapy. TCRdb reprocessed the multiplex PCR reads with MiXCR, giving one entry per CDR3 protein. The repertoire holds over 8,500 distinct CDR3 sequences, around 22% seen once, with about 2.4% in the top ten. The sequenced sample consisted of blood. These receptors came from a human donor in good health. CDR3s include the opening cysteine and the closing phenylalanine or tryptophan. The order of the fields is V gene, clone size, J gene, D gene, CDR3 length, CDR3 DNA, CDR3 protein. A D gene is named only where the DNA matches it firmly. Expanded clones get a size class; other rows say once, few or many, or leave the size out.

>TRBV5-5|few|TRBJ1-3|NA|16
TGTGCCAGCAGCTTGGTTCCTGGTCCGTCTGGAAACACCATATATTTT
CASSLVPGPSGNTIYF
>TRBV5-1|few|TRBJ2-5|NA|13
TGCGCCAGCAGCTTCGGTGCGCAAGAGACCCAGTACTTC
CASSFGAQETQYF
>TRBV28|NA|TRBJ2-1|NA|16
TGTGCCAGCACCTGGCGGGGTAGCAGGGTCTACAATGAGCAGTTCTTC
CASTWRGSRVYNEQFF
>TRBV4-3|NA|TRBJ2-1|TRBD2|17
TGCGCCAGCAGCCTCGAACCAGCGGGAGATGGGGTCAATGAGCAGTTCTTC
CASSLEPAGDGVNEQFF
>TRBV4-1|NA|TRBJ2-3|NA|16
TGCGCCAGCAGCCAAGTTCGATCGGGGATCACAGATACGCAGTATTTT
CASSQVRSGITDTQYF
>TRBV4-3|NA|TRBJ2-3|NA|14
TGCGCCAGCAGCCCCTCGCGGAGGGGAGATACGCAGTATTTT
CASSPSRRGDTQYF
>TRBV18|NA|TRBJ1-5|NA|15
TGTGCCAGCTCAGCGTCGAGAATTAGCAATCAGCCCCAGCATTTT
CASSASRISNQPQHF
>TRBV7-9|medium-sized|TRBJ1-1|NA|13
TGTGCCAGCACAACGCCGGTGAACACTGAAGCTTTCTTT
CASTTPVNTEAFF
>TRBV20-1|medium-sized|TRBJ1-2|NA|12
TGCAGTGCGGGGGGGGGGCTTAGTGGCTACACCTTC
CSAGGGLSGYTF
>TRBV5-1|once|TRBJ1-2|NA|14
TGCGCCAGCGCCTACACCGGGCTAGGCTATGGCTACACCTTC
CASAYTGLGYGYTF
>TRBV20-1|NA|TRBJ2-7|TRBD1|14
TGCAGTGCCCTTCTAGGACAGGGGGCGCGGGAGCAGTACTTC
CSALLGQGAREQYF
>TRBV28|NA|TRBJ1-1|NA|16
TGTGCCAGCAGTCTCACGGACCTAATCATGAACACTGAAGCTTTCTTT
CASSLTDLIMNTEAFF
>TRBV20-1|medium-sized|TRBJ2-7|TRBD2|14
TGCAGTGCTAGGTTGGCTAGCGGGAGTGGCGAGCAGTACTTC
CSARLASGSGEQYF
>TRBV20-1|medium-sized|TRBJ2-3|TRBD2|15
TGCAGTGCTAGTGCTCTAGCGGGGAACACAGATACGCAGTATTTT
CSASALAGNTDTQYF
>TRBV20-1|NA|TRBJ1-5|NA|12
TGCAGTGCCGAGGCAGGGAGCCAGCCCCAGCATTTT
CSAEAGSQPQHF
>TRBV20-1|NA|TRBJ2-1|TRBD2|18
TGCAGTGCTCTTCACGCTAGCGGGAGGGCCTCGGGTTACAATGAGCAGTTCTTC
CSALHASGRASGYNEQFF
>TRBV25-1|NA|TRBJ1-2|NA|14
TGTGCCAGCAGTGGTGTAGTGGGGGCGGAGGGCTACACCTTC
CASSGVVGAEGYTF
>TRBV20-1|medium-sized|TRBJ1-1|TRBD1|13
TGCAGTGCCTCGGGACAGGGGTACACTGAAGCTTTCTTT
CSASGQGYTEAFF